The clone carrying this T cell receptor beta chain was seen a single time. These data belong to a study of blood T cell repertoires in COVID-19. Study background: The samples span acute and convalescent COVID-19 from the United States, Italy and Spain. T cells, B-cell-depleted T cells, or PBMCs supplied cDNA or gDNA.

This CDR3 comprises 12 residues. The trim removed 3 bases at V and 10 bases at J, leaving 6 bases unmatched. Germline V lookup: CDR1 SGHNT, CDR2 YENEEA. As processed by the authors: Amplified reference gene primers provided the basis for estimating nucleated cell counts. The protocol was immunoSEQ multiplex PCR, while the TCRdb copy is restricted to in-frame clones and leaves out a portion. That table supplies the V and J calls and clone size; D and trimming were determined from the DNA. The table has hundreds of thousands of clones, roughly 90% seen once; the top ten hold more than 0.95%. The receptor comes from a man aged 35-49 years with acute or convalescent COVID-19. The rearrangement joins TRBV11-3 to TRBJ2-7; TRBD2 matches at 7 bases. Material for sequencing was peripheral blood. Here the CDR3 reads CASSLGGDHQYF. For the CDR3, the DNA is TGTGCCAGCAGCTTGGGAGGGGACCACCAGTACTTC.